This TCR beta chain is drawn from a study of blood T cell repertoires in COVID-19. Study background: Some COVID-19 samples were acute and others convalescent; all came from the United States, Italy and Spain. The cDNA or gDNA used as material had been derived from T cells, B-cell-depleted T cells, or PBMCs.

In the original workflow: Nucleated cell number was recorded as an estimate derived from reference gene primer amplification. TCRdb keeps only in-frame clones here, not all; method: immunoSEQ multiplex PCR. Clone size and V and J calls were adopted from that table, with D and trimming inferred from the DNA. The profile covers 52,000 or so clones, with roughly 90% appearing a single time and around 10% taken by the ten largest. CDR1 is GTSNPN, CDR2 SVGIG, per germline (reference sequence). The CDR3 spans 13 residues. Deletions cut 4 bases from V and 3 bases from J, with 9 bases between. This receptor was obtained from a woman aged 80 or over with acute or convalescent COVID-19. This chain joins TRBV30 and TRBJ2-2; D may be TRBD1 (6 bases). Input material: peripheral blood. For the CDR3, the DNA is TGTGCCTGGACAGGGGCCTACACCGGGGAGCTGTTTTTT. This translates into CAWTGAYTGELFF.